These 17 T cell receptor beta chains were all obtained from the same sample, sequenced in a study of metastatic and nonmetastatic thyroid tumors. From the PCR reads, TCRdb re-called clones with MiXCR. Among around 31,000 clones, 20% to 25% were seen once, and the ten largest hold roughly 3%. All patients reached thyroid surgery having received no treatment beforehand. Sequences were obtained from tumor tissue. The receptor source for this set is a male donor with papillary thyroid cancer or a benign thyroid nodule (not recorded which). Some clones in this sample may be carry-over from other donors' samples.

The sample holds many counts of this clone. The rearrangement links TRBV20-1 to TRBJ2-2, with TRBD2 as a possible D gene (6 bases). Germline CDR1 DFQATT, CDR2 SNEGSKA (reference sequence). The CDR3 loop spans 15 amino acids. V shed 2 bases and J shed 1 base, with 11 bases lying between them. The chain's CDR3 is CSARPGLMNTGELFF. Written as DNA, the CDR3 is TGCAGTGCTAGACCGGGACTGATGAACACCGGGGAGCTGTTTTTT.

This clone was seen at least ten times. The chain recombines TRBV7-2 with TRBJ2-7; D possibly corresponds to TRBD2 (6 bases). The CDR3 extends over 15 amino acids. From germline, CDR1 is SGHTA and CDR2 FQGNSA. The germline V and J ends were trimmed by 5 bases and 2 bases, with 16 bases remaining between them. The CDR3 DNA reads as TGTGCCAGCAGCGTTAATCGTGCGGGGACCTACGAGCAGTACTTC. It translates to CASSVNRAGTYEQYF. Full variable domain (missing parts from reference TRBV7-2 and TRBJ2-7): GAGVSQSPSNKVTEKGKDVELRCDPISGHTALYWYRQSLGQGLEFLIYFQGNSAPDKSGLPSDRFSAERTGGSVSTLTIQRTQQEDSAVYLCASSVNRAGTYEQYFGPGTRLTVT.

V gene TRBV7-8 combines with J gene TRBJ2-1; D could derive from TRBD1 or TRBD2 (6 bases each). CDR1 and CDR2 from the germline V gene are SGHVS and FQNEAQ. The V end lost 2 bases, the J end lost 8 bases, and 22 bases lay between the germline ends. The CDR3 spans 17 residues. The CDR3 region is CASSLKFRLAWGHEQFF. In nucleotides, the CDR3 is TGTGCCAGCAGCTTAAAGTTTCGTCTAGCGTGGGGGCATGAGCAGTTCTTC. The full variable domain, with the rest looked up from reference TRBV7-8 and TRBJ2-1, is GAGVSQSPRYKVAKRGQDVALRCDPISGHVSLFWYQQALGQGPEFLTYFQNEAQLDKSGLPSDRFFAERPEGSVSTLKIQRTQQEDSAVYLCASSLKFRLAWGHEQFFGPGTRLTVL.

The CDR3 sequence is CASNWGPTAYGYTF. The CDR3 DNA is TGTGCCAGCAATTGGGGACCAACGGCTTATGGCTACACCTTC. The chain has TRBV6-5 and TRBJ1-2, with a weak D call TRBD1 (5 bases). The CDR3 is made up of 14 amino acids. Germline CDR1 MNHEY, CDR2 SVGAGI. V lost 7 bases, J lost 5 bases, and 17 bases lay in between.

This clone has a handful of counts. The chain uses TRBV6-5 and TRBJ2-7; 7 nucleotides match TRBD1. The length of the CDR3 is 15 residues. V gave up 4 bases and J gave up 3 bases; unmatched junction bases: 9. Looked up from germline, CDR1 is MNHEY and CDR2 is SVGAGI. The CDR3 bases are TGTGCCAGCAGTTCTCGAGAGGCAGGGGGCTACGAGCAGTACTTC. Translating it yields CASSSREAGGYEQYF.

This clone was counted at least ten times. CDR3 sequence reads: CASSVVSSGYTDTQYF. As DNA, the CDR3 is TGTGCCAGCAGCGTAGTCTCTAGCGGTTACACAGATACGCAGTATTTT. This chain joins TRBV9 and TRBJ2-3; 7 bases line up with TRBD2. The junction had 6 bases not matched to a gene; V was cut back by 0 bases and J by 2 bases. This CDR3 has 16 residues. CDR1 is SGDLS and CDR2 is YYNGEE in the germline V gene.

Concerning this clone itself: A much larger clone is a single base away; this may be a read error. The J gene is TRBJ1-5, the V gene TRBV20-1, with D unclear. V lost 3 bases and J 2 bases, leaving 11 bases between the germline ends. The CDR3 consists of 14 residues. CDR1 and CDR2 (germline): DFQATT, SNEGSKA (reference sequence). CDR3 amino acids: CSASHSKGNQPQHF. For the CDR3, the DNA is TGCAGTGCTAGCCATTCGAAGGGCAATCAGCCCCAGCATTTT.

The CDR3 loop reads CASSPHRGRNTEAFF. CDR3 nucleotides: TGTGCCAGCAGTCCCCACAGGGGGCGGAACACTGAAGCTTTCTTT. The rearrangement uses TRBV28 and TRBJ1-1; 9 bases are shared with TRBD1. Germline values: CDR1 MDHEN, CDR2 SYDVKM. The CDR3 loop spans 15 amino acids. The trim removed 5 bases at V and 1 base at J, leaving 5 bases unmatched.

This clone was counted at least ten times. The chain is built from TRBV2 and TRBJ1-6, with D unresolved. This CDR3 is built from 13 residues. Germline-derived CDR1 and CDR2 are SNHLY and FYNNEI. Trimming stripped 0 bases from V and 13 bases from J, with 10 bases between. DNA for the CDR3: TGTGCCAGCAGTGAAGCGGTGGGTTTTCCCCTCCACTTT. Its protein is CASSEAVGFPLHF.

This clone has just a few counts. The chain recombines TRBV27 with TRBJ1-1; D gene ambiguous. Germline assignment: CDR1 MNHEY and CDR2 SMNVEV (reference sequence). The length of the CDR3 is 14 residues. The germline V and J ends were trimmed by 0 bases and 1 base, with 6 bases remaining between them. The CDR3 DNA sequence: TGTGCCAGCAGTTTATCGTCCGGGAACACTGAAGCTTTCTTT. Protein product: CASSLSSGNTEAFF.

This CDR3 is CASLAGDSYEQYF. In DNA form, the CDR3 reads TGTGCCAGCCTCGCGGGGGATTCCTACGAGCAGTACTTC. The chain has TRBV6-1 and TRBJ2-7; TRBD2 agrees at 7 bases. Germline V gene lookup returns CDR1 MNHNS and CDR2 SASEGT. The junction had 5 bases not matched to a gene; V was cut back by 8 bases and J by 1 base. The CDR3 runs 13 residues.

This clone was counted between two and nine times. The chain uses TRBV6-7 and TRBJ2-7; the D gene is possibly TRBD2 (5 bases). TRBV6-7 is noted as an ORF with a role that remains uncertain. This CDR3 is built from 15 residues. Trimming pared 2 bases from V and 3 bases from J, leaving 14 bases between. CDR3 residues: CASSYGDARVYEQYF. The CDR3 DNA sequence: TGTGCCAGCAGTTACGGGGATGCGAGGGTCTACGAGCAGTACTTC.

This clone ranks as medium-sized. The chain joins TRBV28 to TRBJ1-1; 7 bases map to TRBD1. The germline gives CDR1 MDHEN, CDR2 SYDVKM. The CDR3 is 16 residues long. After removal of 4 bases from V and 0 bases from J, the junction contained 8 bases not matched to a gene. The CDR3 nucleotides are TGTGCCAGCAGTTATACAGGGGCGGGAATGAACACTGAAGCTTTCTTT. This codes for CASSYTGAGMNTEAFF.

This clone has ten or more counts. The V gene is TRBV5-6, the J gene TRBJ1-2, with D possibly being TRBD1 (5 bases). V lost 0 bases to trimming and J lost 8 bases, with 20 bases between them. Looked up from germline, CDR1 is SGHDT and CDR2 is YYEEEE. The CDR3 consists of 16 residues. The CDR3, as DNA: TGTGCCAGCAGCTTGGGGGTGTTGGGGCCTTCTCGGGGCTACACCTTC. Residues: CASSLGVLGPSRGYTF.

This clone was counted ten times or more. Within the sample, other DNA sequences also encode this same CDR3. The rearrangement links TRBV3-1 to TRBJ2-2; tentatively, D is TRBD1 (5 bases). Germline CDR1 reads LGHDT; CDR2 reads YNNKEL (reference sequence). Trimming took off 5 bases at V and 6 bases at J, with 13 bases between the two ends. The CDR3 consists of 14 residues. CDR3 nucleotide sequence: TGTGCCAGCAGCTCCCGACAGATCGCCGGGGAGCTGTTTTTT. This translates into CASSSRQIAGELFF.

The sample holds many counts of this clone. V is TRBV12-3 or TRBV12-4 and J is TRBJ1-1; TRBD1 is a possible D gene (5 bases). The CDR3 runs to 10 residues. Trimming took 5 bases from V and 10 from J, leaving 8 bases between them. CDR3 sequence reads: CASSGQGAFF. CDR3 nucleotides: TGTGCCAGCAGTGGTCAGGGAGCTTTCTTT.

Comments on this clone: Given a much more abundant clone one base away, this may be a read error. The CDR3 loop reads CSVTGVPYEQYF. CDR3 in DNA: TGCAGCGTCACGGGCGTCCCCTACGAGCAGTACTTC. The chain links TRBV20-1 to TRBJ2-7, with D uncertain. Germline V lookup: CDR1 DFQATT, CDR2 SNEGSKA (reference sequence). This CDR3 is built from 12 residues.